This is a list of T cell receptor beta chains from one sample in a study of liver allograft versus peripheral blood T cells. From the reads, TCRdb called clonotypes with MiXCR, one entry per CDR3 protein. The sample records 6,500 to 9,500 distinct CDR3 sequences, under 20% being singletons. The receptors here all came from a human patient who had a liver transplant. Some T cells may be provided by the graft donor. Each CDR3 is given with its conserved first and last residue. The order of the fields is V gene, D gene, J gene, clone size, CDR3 protein, CDR3 DNA. A D gene is named only where the DNA matches it firmly. The size entry is marked missing in some rows and otherwise reads once, few, many or a size class.

v_call: TRBV29-1
d_call: TRBD2
j_call: TRBJ2-1
clone_size: many
cdr3_aa: CSVEVGLAGIYNEQFF
cdr3_nt: TGCAGCGTTGAAGTGGGACTAGCGGGGATTTACAATGAGCAGTTCTTC

v_call: TRBV12-3/TRBV12-4
d_call: NA
j_call: TRBJ2-7
clone_size: few
cdr3_aa: CASSYRSYEQYF
cdr3_nt: TGTGCCAGCAGCTACAGGAGCTACGAGCAGTACTTC

v_call: TRBV6-5
d_call: TRBD2
j_call: TRBJ2-7
clone_size: many
cdr3_aa: CASSRGLAGVYEQYF
cdr3_nt: TGTGCCAGCAGCCGGGGACTAGCGGGGGTCTACGAGCAGTACTTC

v_call: TRBV13
d_call: TRBD1
j_call: TRBJ2-2
clone_size: few
cdr3_aa: CASNLPGQGKEGELFF
cdr3_nt: TGTGCCAGCAACTTACCGGGACAGGGAAAAGAGGGGGAGCTGTTTTTT

v_call: TRBV3-2
d_call: NA
j_call: TRBJ1-2
clone_size: NA
cdr3_aa: CASSHGEANYGYTF
cdr3_nt: TGTGCCAGCAGCCACGGGGAGGCTAACTATGGCTACACCTTC

v_call: TRBV20-1
d_call: NA
j_call: TRBJ1-1
clone_size: many
cdr3_aa: CSAKGTANLNTEAFF
cdr3_nt: TGCAGTGCTAAGGGGACGGCAAATTTGAACACTGAAGCTTTCTTT

v_call: TRBV7-3
d_call: TRBD1
j_call: TRBJ1-6
clone_size: NA
cdr3_aa: CASSHPDRGGNSPLHF
cdr3_nt: TGTGCCAGCAGCCACCCCGACAGGGGGGGAAATTCACCCCTCCACTTT

v_call: TRBV18
d_call: NA
j_call: TRBJ2-7
clone_size: medium-sized
cdr3_aa: CASSPPNDEGKYF
cdr3_nt: TGTGCCAGCTCACCACCGAACGATGAGGGAAAGTACTTC

v_call: TRBV6-6
d_call: NA
j_call: TRBJ2-7
clone_size: NA
cdr3_aa: CASKTAPLYEQYF
cdr3_nt: TGTGCCAGCAAGACCGCTCCCTTGTACGAGCAGTACTTC

v_call: TRBV12-3/TRBV12-4
d_call: NA
j_call: TRBJ1-4
clone_size: NA
cdr3_aa: CASSRRDEKLFF
cdr3_nt: TGTGCCAGCAGCCGAAGGGATGAAAAACTGTTTTTT

v_call: TRBV27
d_call: NA
j_call: TRBJ2-7
clone_size: once
cdr3_aa: CASRPRRVDEQYF
cdr3_nt: TGTGCCAGCCGACCCCGCAGGGTAGACGAGCAGTACTTC

v_call: TRBV7-9
d_call: NA
j_call: TRBJ2-6
clone_size: many
cdr3_aa: CASSLGSGANVLTF
cdr3_nt: TGTGCCAGCAGCTTAGGCTCTGGGGCCAACGTCCTGACTTTC

v_call: TRBV20-1
d_call: TRBD1
j_call: TRBJ1-5
clone_size: few
cdr3_aa: CSARDGTGGNQPQHF
cdr3_nt: TGCAGTGCTAGAGACGGGACAGGGGGTAATCAGCCCCAGCATTTT

v_call: TRBV18
d_call: TRBD1
j_call: TRBJ1-1
clone_size: medium-sized
cdr3_aa: CASSPNRGATEAFF
cdr3_nt: TGTGCCAGCTCACCGAACAGGGGAGCCACTGAAGCTTTCTTT

v_call: TRBV30
d_call: NA
j_call: TRBJ1-1
clone_size: NA
cdr3_aa: CAWSRQEGTEAFF
cdr3_nt: TGTGCCTGGAGCCGACAGGAGGGGACTGAAGCTTTCTTT

v_call: TRBV29-1
d_call: NA
j_call: TRBJ2-7
clone_size: few
cdr3_aa: CSGGSSYEQYF
cdr3_nt: TGCAGCGGGGGGAGCTCCTACGAGCAGTACTTC

v_call: TRBV20-1
d_call: NA
j_call: TRBJ1-2
clone_size: few
cdr3_aa: CSARDPVLDYGYTF
cdr3_nt: TGCAGTGCTAGAGACCCGGTGCTGGACTATGGCTACACCTTC

v_call: TRBV20-1
d_call: NA
j_call: TRBJ2-5
clone_size: NA
cdr3_aa: CSATGTNQETQYF
cdr3_nt: TGCAGTGCCACCGGGACCAACCAAGAGACCCAGTACTTC

v_call: TRBV27
d_call: TRBD2
j_call: TRBJ2-7
clone_size: NA
cdr3_aa: CASTLNGGGGNEQYF
cdr3_nt: TGTGCCAGCACCCTAAACGGGGGGGGGGGTAACGAGCAGTACTTC

v_call: TRBV5-3
d_call: NA
j_call: TRBJ1-5
clone_size: NA
cdr3_aa: CARSCVMGQPQHF
cdr3_nt: TGTGCCAGAAGCTGTGTTATGGGACAGCCCCAGCATTTT

v_call: TRBV30
d_call: TRBD1
j_call: TRBJ2-1
clone_size: many
cdr3_aa: CACRWWTGGNEQFF
cdr3_nt: TGTGCCTGTCGGTGGTGGACAGGGGGCAATGAGCAGTTCTTC

v_call: TRBV5-5
d_call: TRBD1
j_call: TRBJ1-2
clone_size: medium-sized
cdr3_aa: CASSSYGQVLGYTF
cdr3_nt: TGTGCCAGCAGCTCCTACGGACAGGTCCTTGGCTACACCTTC

v_call: TRBV5-4
d_call: NA
j_call: TRBJ2-7
clone_size: NA
cdr3_aa: CASSPFYEQYF
cdr3_nt: TGTGCCAGCAGCCCCTTCTACGAGCAGTACTTC

v_call: TRBV18
d_call: NA
j_call: TRBJ1-2
clone_size: large
cdr3_aa: CASSPPQGPNYGYTF
cdr3_nt: TGTGCCAGCTCACCACCCCAGGGGCCTAACTATGGCTACACCTTC

v_call: TRBV29-1
d_call: TRBD1
j_call: TRBJ1-1
clone_size: medium-sized
cdr3_aa: CSATGVTEAFF
cdr3_nt: TGCAGCGCCACAGGGGTGACTGAAGCTTTCTTT

v_call: TRBV6-6
d_call: NA
j_call: TRBJ2-7
clone_size: many
cdr3_aa: CASRQGGYEQYF
cdr3_nt: TGTGCCAGCAGACAGGGGGGGTACGAGCAGTACTTC

v_call: TRBV5-5
d_call: NA
j_call: TRBJ1-2
clone_size: many
cdr3_aa: CASSLRENYGYTF
cdr3_nt: TGTGCCAGCAGCCTCAGGGAAAACTATGGCTACACCTTC

v_call: TRBV20-1
d_call: NA
j_call: TRBJ2-7
clone_size: NA
cdr3_aa: CSAGHYEQYF
cdr3_nt: TGCAGTGCTGGCCACTACGAGCAGTACTTC

v_call: TRBV12-5
d_call: NA
j_call: TRBJ1-1
clone_size: medium-sized
cdr3_aa: CASGLIGGASNTEAFF
cdr3_nt: TGTGCTAGTGGTTTGATCGGGGGAGCGTCGAACACTGAAGCTTTCTTT

v_call: TRBV6-1
d_call: NA
j_call: TRBJ1-5
clone_size: medium-sized
cdr3_aa: CASSEVADSYQPQHF
cdr3_nt: TGTGCCAGCAGTGAAGTGGCGGACTCTTATCAGCCCCAGCATTTT

v_call: TRBV5-1
d_call: NA
j_call: TRBJ1-2
clone_size: few
cdr3_aa: CASSLAGRDGYTF
cdr3_nt: TGCGCCAGCAGCTTGGCCGGACGGGATGGCTACACCTTC

v_call: TRBV6-2/TRBV6-3
d_call: TRBD1
j_call: TRBJ1-1
clone_size: medium-sized
cdr3_aa: CASSWTGSTEAFF
cdr3_nt: TGTGCCAGCAGTTGGACAGGGAGCACTGAAGCTTTCTTT

v_call: TRBV28
d_call: NA
j_call: TRBJ1-3
clone_size: medium-sized
cdr3_aa: CASRGDSGNTIYF
cdr3_nt: TGTGCCAGCAGGGGGGATAGTGGAAACACCATATATTTT

v_call: TRBV5-6
d_call: NA
j_call: TRBJ1-1
clone_size: medium-sized
cdr3_aa: CASSLADGAQAFF
cdr3_nt: TGTGCCAGCAGCTTGGCCGACGGGGCCCAAGCTTTCTTT

v_call: TRBV7-2
d_call: NA
j_call: TRBJ1-2
clone_size: medium-sized
cdr3_aa: CASSQDSEGWTF
cdr3_nt: TGTGCCAGCAGCCAGGACAGTGAAGGTTGGACCTTC

v_call: TRBV18
d_call: NA
j_call: TRBJ1-4
clone_size: medium-sized
cdr3_aa: CASSRSTDHDEKLFF
cdr3_nt: TGTGCCAGCTCACGTTCGACGGATCATGATGAAAAACTGTTTTTT